The source of this TCR beta chain is a study of cytomegalovirus exposure and HLA in healthy donors. Study details: There were 300 to 400 genotyped donors. Of these, about 80% fell in the genetic ancestry cluster associated with self-reported Caucasian donors.

The length of the CDR3 is 16 residues. Findings and limits, study-wide: The analysis excluded some indistinguishable V segments, including TRBV6-2 and TRBV6-3. Most TCR sequences proved rare, with some public TCRs found in many donors. Near-uniform donor sequencing depth was presumed by presence/absence analyses.

Of note for this clone: Its antigen is currently unknown.

Both 60 Vbeta primers and 13 Jbeta primers went into the PCR. Only in-frame clones appear in the TCRdb table, and some are missing; sequencing was by immunoSEQ multiplex PCR. The repertoire includes around 130,000 clones, more than 8% of them detected once, and 5% to 7% sits in the top ten. This receptor was obtained from a man aged 40-55 years in good health and CMV-seronegative. Sequencing was carried out using PBMCs. V gene TRBV1 combines with J gene TRBJ1-6; the table's D call of TRBD1 was not tested on the DNA. TRBV1 counts as a pseudogene. CDR3 region: CTSSQEKGSYNSPLHF. DNA of the CDR3: TGCACCAGCAGCCAAGAAAAGGGGTCCTATAATTCACCCCTCCACTTT.